This T cell receptor beta chain came from a study of cytomegalovirus exposure and HLA in healthy donors. Overall study findings and caveats: Of the V segments, some could not be distinguished, including TRBV6-2 and TRBV6-3, and were excluded. The study recorded more than 150 TCR beta chains that were cytomegalovirus-associated.

Vbeta (60) and Jbeta (13) primers were used in the PCR. Profiled with immunoSEQ multiplex PCR; TCRdb holds only in-frame clones, not every one. The data contain approximately 160,000 clones, roughly 84% of them seen just once; the ten biggest clones take up about 0.39%. Trimming shortened V by 5 bases and J by 2 bases, and 9 bases separated the two germline ends. Germline V gene data show CDR1 as LNHNV and CDR2 as YYDKDF (reference sequence). CDR3 length: 13 residues. As concerns this clone: Antigen specificity is unknown.

Sequencing used PBMCs. This receptor was taken from a boy younger than 10 in good health and CMV-seronegative. The chain joins TRBV15 to TRBJ1-2; D unclear. The CDR3 loop is CATSEGLNYGYTF. The CDR3 coding sequence is TGTGCCACCAGCGAAGGACTGAACTATGGCTACACCTTC.